This T cell receptor (beta chain) was documented in a study of shared clonotypes between healthy human individuals. Turning to the study itself: Three men and a couple of women, aged 18 to 49, were donors.

Comment on this clone: The sample holds other DNA sequences that translate to the same CDR3.

Original processing methods: ImmunoSEQ sequences covered only the junction and lacked quality scores; filtering therefore differed. Some clones are missing from TCRdb's copy, which holds only in-frame ones; the method was immunoSEQ multiplex PCR. V and J calls and clone size come straight from that table; D and trimming were deduced from the DNA. The sample holds roughly 2,300,000 clones, around 92% seen once. The sequenced sample was naive CD4+ T cells from PBMCs. The subset: CD45RA+ positively selected. This TCR was recovered from a young man in good health. Some clones in this sample may be carry-over from other donors' samples.

CDR3: CASSRQGANYGYTF. DNA for the CDR3: TGTGCCAGCAGCCGACAGGGGGCCAACTATGGCTACACCTTC. This chain links TRBV6-5 with TRBJ1-2, with 10 bases that match TRBD1. The J segment lost 2 bases and the V segment lost 6 bases, leaving 3 bases of the junction unmatched. This CDR3 has 14 residues. Germline V gene sequence: CDR1 MNHEY, CDR2 SVGAGI.